This TCR beta chain was identified in a study of T-cell memory formation after mild COVID-19. Study-wide context: Clusters were largely donor specific.

Deletions cut 3 bases from V and 2 bases from J, with 14 bases between. CDR1 is DFQATT and CDR2 is SNEGSKA in the germline V gene (reference sequence). This CDR3 has 14 amino acids. Constant-segment primers were used for 5'RACE, and the resulting TCR alpha and TCR beta cDNA libraries carried sample barcodes and UMIs. TCRdb redid the calling of the 5' RACE reads with MiXCR, one entry per CDR3 protein. This sample carries 300,000 to 400,000 distinct CDR3 sequences, 25% to 30% of them seen once, and the ten largest clones take roughly 12%. Of note for this clonotype: The antigen remains undetermined.

Points from the study as a whole: Clones shrinking between day 15 and 85 showed a balanced CD4/CD8 split, and those that grew later tilted toward CD4+. SARS-CoV-2 specificity of second-wave clones peaking day 37 was unconfirmed.

This receptor was taken from an adult woman who had mild COVID-19 (a few samples of this study predate the infection). Cell type and time point are not known. Material: PBMCs or a T cell subset sorted from them (not recorded which). The genes are TRBV20-1 and TRBJ2-7, with a possible D match to TRBD1 (6 bases). The CDR3 DNA follows: TGCAGTGCTAGGACCCACAGGGTGGCCTACGAGCAGTACTTC. Amino acids: CSARTHRVAYEQYF.